One TCR beta chain is described in this entry. As yet, its antigen is unknown. The data originate from a study of beta chain features in type 1 diabetes. Study-wide findings and caveats: All four CD4+ subsets from Type 1 diabetes patients carried moderately but significantly shorter TCRB CDR3s.

The investigators reverse transcribed all of the isolated RNA, so they sequenced expressed TCRB transcripts. Naive, central memory and regulatory T cell samples averaged around 3.3 million reads. Produced via immunoSEQ multiplex PCR; TCRdb's table is partial and in-frame only. The sample contains 300,000 to 350,000 clones, 13% of which appear only once. The CDR3 is made up of 15 amino acids. Trimming at V came to 1 base and at J to 2 bases, leaving 3 bases not matched to a gene. Germline V lookup: CDR1 SGHAT, CDR2 FQNNGV. Sequencing input: naive CD4+ T cells from blood. V is TRBV11-2 and J is TRBJ1-2, with 8 bases identical to TRBD1. This TCR was sampled from a young woman with type 1 diabetes. The CDR3 spells CASSLVSGGNYGYTF. The CDR3 nucleotides are TGTGCCAGCAGCTTAGTATCAGGGGGCAACTATGGCTACACCTTC.